The clone carrying this T cell receptor beta chain has a single count. Graves' hyperthyroidism was deemed stable given no ophthalmopathy progression within 18 months. A patient was excluded if there was uncontrolled infection, other autoimmune disease, pregnancy or lactation. The entry originates in a study of T cells in Graves' hyperthyroidism and ophthalmopathy. RNA transcripts were the template for amplifying TCR beta CDR3 regions. The primer set for the first-round RT-PCR of the TCR CDR3 was HTBI. One entry per CDR3 protein, called by TCRdb with MiXCR from the multiplex PCR reads. This table has fewer than 750,000 distinct CDR3 sequences, roughly 46% appearing once. Germline CDR1 SGHTA, CDR2 FQGNSA. V trimming: 8 bases; J trimming: 4 bases; junction bases outside the gene matches: 10. The CDR3 has 14 amino acids.

This receptor was taken from a woman under 30 with Graves' hyperthyroidism. The V call is TRBV7-2, the J call TRBJ2-5; 7 bases are a match to TRBD2. Input material: peripheral blood or thyroid tissue (not recorded which). This CDR3 is CASGVTGRTETQYF. The CDR3 DNA sequence: TGTGCCAGCGGCGTAACCGGGAGGACAGAGACCCAGTACTTC. Full variable domain (rest looked up from reference TRBV7-2 and TRBJ2-5): GAGVSQSPSNKVTEKGKDVELRCDPISGHTALYWYRQSLGQGLEFLIYFQGNSAPDKSGLPSDRFSAERTGGSVSTLTIQRTQQEDSAVYLCASGVTGRTETQYFGPGTRLLVL.